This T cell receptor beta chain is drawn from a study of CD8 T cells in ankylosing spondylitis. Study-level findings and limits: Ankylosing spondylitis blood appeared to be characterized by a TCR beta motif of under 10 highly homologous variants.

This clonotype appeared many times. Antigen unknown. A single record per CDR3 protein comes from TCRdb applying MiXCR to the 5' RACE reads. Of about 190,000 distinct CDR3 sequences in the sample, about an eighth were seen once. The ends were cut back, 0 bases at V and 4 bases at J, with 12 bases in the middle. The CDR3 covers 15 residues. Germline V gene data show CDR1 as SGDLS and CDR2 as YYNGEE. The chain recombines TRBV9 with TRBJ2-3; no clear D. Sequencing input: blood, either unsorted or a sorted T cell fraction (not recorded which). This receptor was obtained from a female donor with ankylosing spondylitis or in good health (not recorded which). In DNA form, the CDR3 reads TGTGCCAGCAGCGTAGACGTCTCCTCGGCAGATACGCAGTATTTT. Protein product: CASSVDVSSADTQYF.